The clone carrying this TCR beta chain was found a few times. In the original analysis: Estimation of nucleated cell counts relied on the amplification of reference gene primers. Produced via immunoSEQ multiplex PCR; TCRdb's table is partial and in-frame only. D and trimming were read from the DNA, whereas the V and J calls and clone size are those reported in that table. The sample consists of about 200,000 clones, 70% to 80% of them appearing once. The sample comes from a study of blood T cell repertoires in COVID-19. This CDR3 has 14 amino acids. V shed 9 bases, J shed 3 bases, and the junction held 7 bases outside the gene matches. CDR1 LNHDA and CDR2 SQIVND come from the germline V gene (reference sequence). Followed longitudinally, the Seattle patients had been enrolled during active infection.

The sequence was collected from a woman aged 40-49 years with COVID-19, enrolled during active disease. The chain combines TRBV19 with TRBJ2-4, with 8 positions matching TRBD2. The sequenced sample was peripheral blood. This CDR3 reads CASAAGEVKNIQYF. The CDR3 nucleotides are TGTGCCAGCGCAGCGGGGGAGGTCAAAAACATTCAGTACTTC. Full variable domain (missing parts from reference TRBV19 and TRBJ2-4): DGGITQSPKYLFRKEGQNVTLSCEQNLNHDAMYWYRQDPGQGLRLIYYSQIVNDFQKGDIAEGYSVSREKKESFPLTVTSAQKNPTAFYLCASAAGEVKNIQYFGAGTRLSVL.